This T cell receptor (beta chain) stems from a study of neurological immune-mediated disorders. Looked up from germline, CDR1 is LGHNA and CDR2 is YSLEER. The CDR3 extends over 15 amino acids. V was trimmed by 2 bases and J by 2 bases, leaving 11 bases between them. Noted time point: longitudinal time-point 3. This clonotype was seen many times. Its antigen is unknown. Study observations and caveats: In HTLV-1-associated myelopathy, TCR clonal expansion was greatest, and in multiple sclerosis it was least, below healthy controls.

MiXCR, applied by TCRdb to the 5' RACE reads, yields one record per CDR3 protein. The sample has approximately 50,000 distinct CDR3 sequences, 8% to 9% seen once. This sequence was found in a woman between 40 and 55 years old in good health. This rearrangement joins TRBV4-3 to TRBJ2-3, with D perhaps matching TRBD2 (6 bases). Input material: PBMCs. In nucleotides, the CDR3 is TGCGCCAGCAGCCAAAGTTTAGCGGACACAGATACGCAGTATTTT. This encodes CASSQSLADTDTQYF.